Listed below are T cell receptor beta chains from one sample, sequenced in a study of blood T cell repertoires in COVID-19. The table came from immunoSEQ multiplex PCR; TCRdb's copy has only in-frame clones and leaves some out. The table records roughly 200,000 clones, about four fifths of them present only once. Sequences were obtained from peripheral blood. Receptors originate from a woman in her 40s with COVID-19, enrolled during active disease. Each CDR3 is given with its conserved first and last residue. Fields, in order: CDR3 DNA, CDR3 protein, clone size, D gene, V gene, J gene. D genes are given only for firm matches. Size values are once, few and many counts, or a class for expanded clones, and some rows have none.

CDR3nt: TGTGCCAGCAGGGCTAGCGGGGGGCGGGGAGATACGCAGTATTTT
CDR3aa: CASRASGGRGDTQYF
abundance: NA
d_gene: TRBD2
v_gene: TRBV27
j_gene: TRBJ2-3

CDR3nt: TGTGCCAGCAGCGCGGAGAGCTCCTATAATTCACCCCTCCACTTT
CDR3aa: CASSAESSYNSPLHF
abundance: NA
d_gene: NA
v_gene: TRBV6-6
j_gene: TRBJ1-6

CDR3nt: TGTGCCAGCAGTGACGGTTATAGCGGGGCTCAAGAGACCCAGTACTTC
CDR3aa: CASSDGYSGAQETQYF
abundance: NA
d_gene: TRBD2
v_gene: TRBV6-1
j_gene: TRBJ2-5

CDR3nt: TGCAGCGTTGAAGATTCAGGGACAGGGAACATTCAGTACTTC
CDR3aa: CSVEDSGTGNIQYF
abundance: NA
d_gene: TRBD1
v_gene: TRBV29-1
j_gene: TRBJ2-4

CDR3nt: TGTGCCAGCAGCGGACAGCCCTCCTACGAGCAGTACTTC
CDR3aa: CASSGQPSYEQYF
abundance: NA
d_gene: NA
v_gene: TRBV6-1
j_gene: TRBJ2-7

CDR3nt: TGCGCCAGCAGCCAAGGGACAGGGGACACTGAAGCTTTCTTT
CDR3aa: CASSQGTGDTEAFF
abundance: NA
d_gene: TRBD1
v_gene: TRBV5-1
j_gene: TRBJ1-1

CDR3nt: TGTGCCAGCCGACAAAACACTGAAGCTTTCTTT
CDR3aa: CASRQNTEAFF
abundance: NA
d_gene: NA
v_gene: TRBV6-5
j_gene: TRBJ1-1

CDR3nt: TGTGCCAGCAGTTTCGCGGGCGGGAATGAGCAGTTCTTC
CDR3aa: CASSFAGGNEQFF
abundance: NA
d_gene: NA
v_gene: TRBV28
j_gene: TRBJ2-1

CDR3nt: TGCAGCGTTGGGTGGGGCAGGGTTGAAGCTTTCTTT
CDR3aa: CSVGWGRVEAFF
abundance: NA
d_gene: NA
v_gene: TRBV29-1
j_gene: TRBJ1-1

CDR3nt: TGTGCCAGCAGCTTAGGATGGGACAGCTCTGGAAACACCATATATTTT
CDR3aa: CASSLGWDSSGNTIYF
abundance: once
d_gene: TRBD1
v_gene: TRBV7-9
j_gene: TRBJ1-3

CDR3nt: TGCGCCAGCAGCCAAGATCCCAGAAACACCGGGGAGCTGTTTTTT
CDR3aa: CASSQDPRNTGELFF
abundance: NA
d_gene: NA
v_gene: TRBV4-1
j_gene: TRBJ2-2

CDR3nt: TGTGCCAGCCAAACGGACTACGGTAATTCACCCCTCCACTTT
CDR3aa: CASQTDYGNSPLHF
abundance: NA
d_gene: NA
v_gene: TRBV19
j_gene: TRBJ1-6

CDR3nt: TGTGCCAGCAGCTTAGAGTCTAGCGGCGTAAACAGGCGGGAGACCCAGTACTTC
CDR3aa: CASSLESSGVNRRETQYF
abundance: once
d_gene: TRBD2
v_gene: TRBV5-4
j_gene: TRBJ2-5

CDR3nt: TGTGCCAGCATGTCACATAGCTATGAGCAGTTCTTC
CDR3aa: CASMSHSYEQFF
abundance: NA
d_gene: NA
v_gene: TRBV6-5
j_gene: TRBJ2-1

CDR3nt: TGCAGCGTTGACGGAGCGGGGGGACACAATGAGCAGTTCTTC
CDR3aa: CSVDGAGGHNEQFF
abundance: NA
d_gene: TRBD2
v_gene: TRBV29-1
j_gene: TRBJ2-1

CDR3nt: TGCGCCAGCAGCCGCTCGGTTGTACAGGGGGCAATTAATGAAAAACTGTTTTTT
CDR3aa: CASSRSVVQGAINEKLFF
abundance: NA
d_gene: TRBD1
v_gene: TRBV4-1
j_gene: TRBJ1-4

CDR3nt: TGTGCCAGTAGTATGGAGGGGGCTAATAGCAATCAGCCCCAGCATTTT
CDR3aa: CASSMEGANSNQPQHF
abundance: NA
d_gene: TRBD1
v_gene: TRBV19
j_gene: TRBJ1-5

CDR3nt: TGTGCCAGCAGCGAAACAAGTCCAGGGGACACCGGGGAGCTGTTTTTT
CDR3aa: CASSETSPGDTGELFF
abundance: NA
d_gene: NA
v_gene: TRBV7-3
j_gene: TRBJ2-2

CDR3nt: TGTGCCAGCAGCTTGAAACAGGGACCCCAGCATTTT
CDR3aa: CASSLKQGPQHF
abundance: NA
d_gene: NA
v_gene: TRBV7-8
j_gene: TRBJ1-5

CDR3nt: TGTGCCAGCAGGACCGGGACAGGAATTTACGAGCAGTACTTC
CDR3aa: CASRTGTGIYEQYF
abundance: NA
d_gene: TRBD1
v_gene: TRBV27
j_gene: TRBJ2-7

CDR3nt: TGTGCCAGCAGCTCCGCGGCTGTCGGGGAGCTGTTTTTT
CDR3aa: CASSSAAVGELFF
abundance: NA
d_gene: NA
v_gene: TRBV7-3
j_gene: TRBJ2-2

CDR3nt: TGTGCCAGCAGCCCGAGGGCCAATGGCTACACCTTC
CDR3aa: CASSPRANGYTF
abundance: NA
d_gene: NA
v_gene: TRBV2
j_gene: TRBJ1-2

CDR3nt: TGTGCCAGCAGCCCCGGGTCAGATACGCAGTATTTT
CDR3aa: CASSPGSDTQYF
abundance: NA
d_gene: NA
v_gene: TRBV11-2
j_gene: TRBJ2-3

CDR3nt: TGCGCCAGCAGCTTGGGACAGGGGATAAACTATGGCTACACCTTC
CDR3aa: CASSLGQGINYGYTF
abundance: NA
d_gene: TRBD1
v_gene: TRBV4-1
j_gene: TRBJ1-2

CDR3nt: TGTGCCAGCAGCCAAGCGCTGACTAGCGGGGCAATCTCCTACGAGCAGTACTTC
CDR3aa: CASSQALTSGAISYEQYF
abundance: NA
d_gene: TRBD2
v_gene: TRBV3-1/TRBV3-2
j_gene: TRBJ2-7

CDR3nt: TGTGCCAGCAGCCGAGACAGGGGAGAGACCCAGTACTTC
CDR3aa: CASSRDRGETQYF
abundance: NA
d_gene: TRBD1
v_gene: TRBV3-1/TRBV3-2
j_gene: TRBJ2-5

CDR3nt: TGCAGCGCTGGACAGGGGGATGGCTACACCTTC
CDR3aa: CSAGQGDGYTF
abundance: NA
d_gene: TRBD1
v_gene: TRBV29-1
j_gene: TRBJ1-2

CDR3nt: TGTGCCAGCACTTGGGGCGACACCATATATTTT
CDR3aa: CASTWGDTIYF
abundance: NA
d_gene: NA
v_gene: TRBV2
j_gene: TRBJ1-3

CDR3nt: TGTGCCAGCAGCGGGTACGGGAGTAGCAGGATGGCCGGGGAGCTGTTTTTT
CDR3aa: CASSGYGSSRMAGELFF
abundance: NA
d_gene: NA
v_gene: TRBV9
j_gene: TRBJ2-2

CDR3nt: TGTGCCAGCAGCCGTCTAGCGGGAGGGCGATCCTACGAGCAGTACTTC
CDR3aa: CASSRLAGGRSYEQYF
abundance: NA
d_gene: TRBD2
v_gene: TRBV2
j_gene: TRBJ2-7

CDR3nt: TGCAGCGCTCCTTTATCGAACACTGAAGCTTTCTTT
CDR3aa: CSAPLSNTEAFF
abundance: NA
d_gene: NA
v_gene: TRBV29-1
j_gene: TRBJ1-1

CDR3nt: TGTGCCTGGAGTGGACGCGGGAGTTGGGCCTACGAGCAGTACTTC
CDR3aa: CAWSGRGSWAYEQYF
abundance: NA
d_gene: TRBD2
v_gene: TRBV30
j_gene: TRBJ2-7

CDR3nt: TGTGCCAGCAGCCTCCCTTTGGAGCACACTGAAGCTTTCTTT
CDR3aa: CASSLPLEHTEAFF
abundance: few
d_gene: NA
v_gene: TRBV7-9
j_gene: TRBJ1-1

CDR3nt: TGCGCCAGCAGCGCAATACCGACAGGGTTAGAGACCCAGTACTTC
CDR3aa: CASSAIPTGLETQYF
abundance: NA
d_gene: TRBD1
v_gene: TRBV4-1
j_gene: TRBJ2-5

CDR3nt: TGTGCCAGCAGCTTCCGGTTTTGGGCGGGAAGGTATGAGCAGTTCTTC
CDR3aa: CASSFRFWAGRYEQFF
abundance: NA
d_gene: NA
v_gene: TRBV7-2
j_gene: TRBJ2-1

CDR3nt: TGCGCCAGCAGCCTGGGTCCCTCTTGGAGTGAGCAGTTCTTC
CDR3aa: CASSLGPSWSEQFF
abundance: NA
d_gene: NA
v_gene: TRBV4-1
j_gene: TRBJ2-1

CDR3nt: TGTGCCAGTAGTATCTCTGCGGGAACCTACGAGCAGTACTTC
CDR3aa: CASSISAGTYEQYF
abundance: NA
d_gene: NA
v_gene: TRBV19
j_gene: TRBJ2-7

CDR3nt: TGTGCCAGCAGCCAAGATGTTTCCAGCGACAATGAGCAGTTCTTC
CDR3aa: CASSQDVSSDNEQFF
abundance: NA
d_gene: NA
v_gene: TRBV3-1/TRBV3-2
j_gene: TRBJ2-1

CDR3nt: TGTGCCAGCAGCGATCGACAGTTCCCCACCGGGGAGCTGTTTTTT
CDR3aa: CASSDRQFPTGELFF
abundance: few
d_gene: NA
v_gene: TRBV27
j_gene: TRBJ2-2

CDR3nt: TGCGCCAGCAGCCCCCGACTCAGAGACGGCGGGGCTTTCTTT
CDR3aa: CASSPRLRDGGAFF
abundance: few
d_gene: NA
v_gene: TRBV4-1
j_gene: TRBJ1-1

CDR3nt: TGCGCCAGCAGCCAACCCTACCGCTCCGGGACATACGTCGGCTACACCTTC
CDR3aa: CASSQPYRSGTYVGYTF
abundance: NA
d_gene: NA
v_gene: TRBV4-1
j_gene: TRBJ1-2

CDR3nt: TGTGCCAGCAGTTACGTTCGGGACTACAATGAGCAGTTCTTC
CDR3aa: CASSYVRDYNEQFF
abundance: NA
d_gene: NA
v_gene: TRBV6-5
j_gene: TRBJ2-1

CDR3nt: TGTGCCAGCCATGCGGGACTAGCGGGGTACGAGCAGTACTTC
CDR3aa: CASHAGLAGYEQYF
abundance: NA
d_gene: TRBD2
v_gene: TRBV2
j_gene: TRBJ2-7

CDR3nt: TGTGCCAGCAGTGAACGGCGGGGCGGCTACACCTTC
CDR3aa: CASSERRGGYTF
abundance: NA
d_gene: NA
v_gene: TRBV6-1
j_gene: TRBJ1-2

CDR3nt: TGTGCCAGCAGCCCGGGGGTAGCTAGCGGGCTCAATGAGCAGTTCTTC
CDR3aa: CASSPGVASGLNEQFF
abundance: NA
d_gene: TRBD2
v_gene: TRBV28
j_gene: TRBJ2-1

CDR3nt: TGTGCCAGCAGCCCGACTACAGGGATGGGCCAGTACTTC
CDR3aa: CASSPTTGMGQYF
abundance: NA
d_gene: NA
v_gene: TRBV28
j_gene: TRBJ2-5

CDR3nt: TGTGCCGGTAGGACTAGCGAGAACACCGGGGAGCTGTTTTTT
CDR3aa: CAGRTSENTGELFF
abundance: NA
d_gene: TRBD2
v_gene: TRBV6-6
j_gene: TRBJ2-2

CDR3nt: TGTGCCAGCAGCCAAACAGGGGGAGGTGGCTACACCTTC
CDR3aa: CASSQTGGGGYTF
abundance: NA
d_gene: TRBD1
v_gene: TRBV3-1/TRBV3-2
j_gene: TRBJ1-2

CDR3nt: TGTGCCAGCAGCTTCACAGGGTTCCGGGAGCTGTTTTTT
CDR3aa: CASSFTGFRELFF
abundance: NA
d_gene: NA
v_gene: TRBV7-2
j_gene: TRBJ2-2

CDR3nt: TGTGCCAGCAGTTACTTGAGAGAACGCGAGCAGTACTTC
CDR3aa: CASSYLREREQYF
abundance: once
d_gene: NA
v_gene: TRBV6-5
j_gene: TRBJ2-7

CDR3nt: TGTGCCAGCAGTGAAGCAAGGGGAGGCTACACCTTC
CDR3aa: CASSEARGGYTF
abundance: NA
d_gene: NA
v_gene: TRBV6-1
j_gene: TRBJ1-2

CDR3nt: TGTGCCAGCAGCCAAGATTTGGGGGGGAACATTCAGTACTTC
CDR3aa: CASSQDLGGNIQYF
abundance: NA
d_gene: TRBD2
v_gene: TRBV4-2
j_gene: TRBJ2-4

CDR3nt: TGTGCCAGCAGCACCGACACAGTGAACACTGAAGCTTTCTTT
CDR3aa: CASSTDTVNTEAFF
abundance: NA
d_gene: NA
v_gene: TRBV2
j_gene: TRBJ1-1

CDR3nt: TGTGCCAGCAGTTACGACCGTAGCGGCTACGAGCAGTACTTC
CDR3aa: CASSYDRSGYEQYF
abundance: NA
d_gene: NA
v_gene: TRBV6-5
j_gene: TRBJ2-7

CDR3nt: TGCAGTGCTAGACGGCAAGAGACCCAGTACTTC
CDR3aa: CSARRQETQYF
abundance: NA
d_gene: NA
v_gene: TRBV20-1
j_gene: TRBJ2-5

CDR3nt: TGTGCCAGCAGCCCGGAATACAGGCAAGGCGAGCAGTACTTC
CDR3aa: CASSPEYRQGEQYF
abundance: once
d_gene: NA
v_gene: TRBV5-6
j_gene: TRBJ2-7

CDR3nt: TGTGCCAGCCGGCGGACAGTTCAAGAGACCCAGTACTTC
CDR3aa: CASRRTVQETQYF
abundance: few
d_gene: NA
v_gene: TRBV12-3/TRBV12-4
j_gene: TRBJ2-5

CDR3nt: TGTGCCACCAGCAGAGATAAATTTTTGTACAATGAGCAGTTCTTC
CDR3aa: CATSRDKFLYNEQFF
abundance: NA
d_gene: NA
v_gene: TRBV15
j_gene: TRBJ2-1

CDR3nt: TGTGCCAGTAAATCGGACAGCGCGCACTCCTACGAGCAGTACTTC
CDR3aa: CASKSDSAHSYEQYF
abundance: NA
d_gene: NA
v_gene: TRBV19
j_gene: TRBJ2-7